This is a list of T cell receptor beta chains from one sample in a study of T cell responses to AZD1222 COVID-19 vaccine. This table comes from immunoSEQ multiplex PCR, and its TCRdb copy is limited to in-frame clones, with some not included. This sample carries about 120,000 clones, about 90% of them seen once, and the ten largest clones take 5% to 5.5%. Sample: peripheral blood, taken on day 0 of AZD1222 vaccination. The receptors derive from an adult in good health. The CDR3 runs from the conserved cysteine through the conserved F or W. D genes are given only for firm matches. For some rows the clone size is stated as once, few or many, or as a class when expanded; others skip it.

d_gene,abundance,j_gene,v_gene,CDR3aa,CDR3nt
.,.,TRBJ2-1,TRBV27,CASMHSSSYNEQFF,TGTGCCAGCATGCACTCGAGCTCCTACAATGAGCAGTTCTTC
.,.,TRBJ1-2,TRBV28,CASSLGYYGYTF,TGTGCCAGCAGTTTGGGGTACTATGGCTACACCTTC
.,.,TRBJ2-1,TRBV6-2/TRBV6-3,CASSPRQVGNEQFF,TGTGCCAGCAGTCCCCGACAGGTTGGGAATGAGCAGTTCTTC
.,.,TRBJ2-7,TRBV6-5,CASSYLAGPYEQYF,TGTGCCAGCAGTTACCTTGCGGGTCCCTACGAGCAGTACTTC
TRBD1,.,TRBJ2-1,TRBV11-3,CASSLAGTGLRNEQFF,TGTGCCAGCAGCTTGGCCGGGACAGGGTTACGCAATGAGCAGTTCTTC
.,.,TRBJ1-2,TRBV28,CASSSTGGGGYGYTF,TGTGCCAGCAGTTCAACAGGAGGGGGTGGCTATGGCTACACCTTC
TRBD1,.,TRBJ2-3,TRBV29-1,CSVSGQLLTDTQYF,TGCAGCGTGTCGGGACAGCTTCTCACAGATACGCAGTATTTT
TRBD1,.,TRBJ1-2,TRBV3-1/TRBV3-2,CASSRMGGQGQDGYTF,TGTGCCAGCAGCCGTATGGGCGGACAGGGGCAAGATGGCTACACCTTC
.,.,TRBJ1-1,TRBV28,CASRFSRGRNTEAFF,TGTGCCAGCAGATTTAGTCGGGGACGGAACACTGAAGCTTTCTTT
.,.,TRBJ1-2,TRBV7-3,CASSKGGVYRNYGYTF,TGTGCCAGCAGCAAAGGGGGAGTTTACCGGAACTATGGCTACACCTTC
.,.,TRBJ1-1,TRBV5-1,CASSLELMTEAFF,TGCGCCAGCAGCTTGGAATTGATGACTGAAGCTTTCTTT
.,.,TRBJ1-6,TRBV7-9,CASSLNLWSSPLHF,TGTGCCAGCAGCTTAAATCTCTGGAGTTCACCCCTCCACTTT
.,.,TRBJ2-1,TRBV5-1,CASSFGQGINEQFF,TGCGCCAGCAGCTTCGGGCAGGGTATCAATGAGCAGTTCTTC
.,.,TRBJ1-3,TRBV10-3,CAIRDVAGNTIYF,TGTGCCATCAGGGACGTTGCGGGAAACACCATATATTTT
.,.,TRBJ1-1,TRBV19,CASSFEWGGWTEAFF,TGTGCCAGTAGTTTCGAGTGGGGGGGATGGACTGAAGCTTTCTTT
.,many,TRBJ1-2,TRBV6-1,CASSDGGAMNYGYTF,TGTGCCAGCAGTGATGGGGGGGCCATGAACTATGGCTACACCTTC
TRBD1,.,TRBJ2-5,TRBV2,CASTDRGETQYF,TGTGCCAGTACGGACAGGGGAGAGACCCAGTACTTC
TRBD2,once,TRBJ2-7,TRBV18,CASSPLEGLYEQYF,TGTGCCAGCTCACCCCTGGAGGGACTATACGAGCAGTACTTC
.,.,TRBJ2-4,TRBV7-9,CASSTQLAKNIQYF,TGTGCCAGCAGCACTCAACTAGCCAAAAACATTCAGTACTTC
.,.,TRBJ1-2,TRBV11-1,CASSKESGFGYTF,TGTGCCAGCAGCAAGGAGTCAGGCTTTGGCTACACCTTC
.,.,TRBJ1-1,TRBV5-1,CASREGSEAFF,TGCGCCAGCCGCGAGGGTTCTGAAGCTTTCTTT
.,.,TRBJ1-4,TRBV28,CASRSLEAATNEKLFF,TGTGCCAGCAGATCTCTTGAGGCAGCAACTAATGAAAAACTGTTTTTT
.,once,TRBJ1-5,TRBV9,CASSVGSYSNQPQHF,TGTGCCAGCAGCGTAGGGTCTTATAGCAATCAGCCCCAGCATTTT
.,.,TRBJ1-5,TRBV19,CAISGRGNQPQHF,TGTGCCATTTCCGGTCGTGGCAATCAGCCCCAGCATTTT
.,.,TRBJ1-5,TRBV6-1,CASSEAAGNNQPQHF,TGTGCCAGCAGTGAAGCGGCAGGGAACAATCAGCCCCAGCATTTT
.,.,TRBJ1-2,TRBV29-1,CSDRTNNGYTF,TGCAGCGATCGGACAAATAACGGCTACACCTTC
.,once,TRBJ1-1,TRBV5-6,CASSGTGTPIEAFF,TGTGCCAGCAGCGGTACCGGGACACCAATTGAAGCTTTCTTT
.,.,TRBJ1-5,TRBV19,CASAPGLFNQPQHF,TGTGCCAGTGCGCCGGGGCTCTTCAATCAGCCCCAGCATTTT
TRBD2,once,TRBJ2-3,TRBV15,CATSRGPSGRSVGTDTQYF,TGTGCCACCAGCAGGGGCCCCAGCGGGAGATCGGTGGGTACAGATACGCAGTATTTT
.,.,TRBJ2-3,TRBV15,CATSRDLGGIDTQYF,TGTGCCACCAGCAGAGATCTTGGAGGGATAGATACGCAGTATTTT
.,.,TRBJ1-3,TRBV14,CASSHPFRDRSGNTIYF,TGTGCCAGCAGCCATCCCTTCCGGGATAGGAGTGGAAACACCATATATTTT
TRBD1,once,TRBJ1-4,TRBV28,CASSSRQGDEKLFF,TGTGCCAGCAGTTCGAGACAGGGGGATGAAAAACTGTTTTTT
.,.,TRBJ2-3,TRBV27,CASSLTGLRRDTQYF,TGTGCCAGCAGTTTAACGGGGCTACGCCGAGATACGCAGTATTTT
TRBD1,.,TRBJ1-1,TRBV5-6,CASSRGQGAYTEAFF,TGTGCCAGCAGCCGTGGACAGGGTGCTTACACTGAAGCTTTCTTT
.,.,TRBJ2-2,TRBV3-1/TRBV3-2,CASSQIPQGLNTGELFF,TGTGCCAGCAGCCAAATACCTCAGGGTTTGAACACCGGGGAGCTGTTTTTT
TRBD1,.,TRBJ1-6,TRBV7-9,CASRGTGSSPLHF,TGTGCCAGCAGGGGGACAGGGTCTTCACCCCTCCACTTT
TRBD1,.,TRBJ2-1,TRBV7-8,CASSPRGQGYNEQFF,TGTGCCAGCAGCCCCAGGGGACAGGGATATAATGAGCAGTTCTTC
.,.,TRBJ2-4,TRBV27,CASTPTGLGKNIQYF,TGTGCCAGCACTCCAACAGGGTTAGGCAAAAACATTCAGTACTTC
TRBD2,.,TRBJ2-2,TRBV7-9,CASSLVVVEREGRTGELFF,TGTGCCAGCAGCTTAGTGGTCGTTGAGCGGGAGGGGAGAACCGGGGAGCTGTTTTTT
.,.,TRBJ1-6,TRBV11-1,CASSFSGRRNSPLHF,TGTGCCAGCAGCTTCTCAGGACGGAGAAATTCACCCCTCCACTTT
TRBD1,.,TRBJ2-5,TRBV6-5,CASSNRGETQYF,TGTGCCAGCAGTAACAGGGGGGAGACCCAGTACTTC
.,.,TRBJ2-2,TRBV9,CASSPSGTGNTGELFF,TGTGCCAGCAGCCCTAGCGGGACAGGGAACACCGGGGAGCTGTTTTTT
TRBD2,.,TRBJ2-7,TRBV7-8,CASSPRLAGVEEQYF,TGTGCCAGCAGCCCCAGACTAGCGGGAGTTGAGGAGCAGTACTTC
.,once,TRBJ1-5,TRBV4-2,CASSQVQGGNQPQHF,TGTGCCAGCAGCCAAGTTCAGGGTGGCAATCAGCCCCAGCATTTT
TRBD1,.,TRBJ1-4,TRBV5-1,CASSLPGQNATNEKLFF,TGCGCCAGCAGCTTGCCGGGACAGAACGCAACTAATGAAAAACTGTTTTTT
.,.,TRBJ2-7,TRBV7-9,CASSTYYEQYF,TGTGCCAGCAGCACGTACTACGAGCAGTACTTC
TRBD1,.,TRBJ1-6,TRBV28,CASSHRGGNSPLHF,TGTGCCAGCAGTCACAGGGGGGGTAATTCACCCCTCCACTTT
.,.,TRBJ2-6,TRBV7-3,CASSSEATGANVLTF,TGTGCCAGCAGCTCAGAGGCGACTGGGGCCAACGTCCTGACTTTC
.,.,TRBJ1-2,TRBV11-2,CASSPHVTGTTTGYTF,TGTGCCAGCAGCCCCCATGTTACCGGGACTACGACTGGCTACACCTTC
.,.,TRBJ1-1,TRBV20-1,CSARDRGVFF,TGCAGTGCTAGAGATCGGGGAGTATTCTTT
TRBD1,.,TRBJ2-2,TRBV3-1/TRBV3-2,CASSRDRGTGLSGELFF,TGTGCCAGCAGTCGCGACAGGGGGACAGGGTTGAGCGGGGAGCTGTTTTTT
.,.,TRBJ2-5,TRBV30,CACEQGGETQYF,TGTGCCTGTGAACAGGGAGGAGAGACCCAGTACTTC
.,.,TRBJ2-1,TRBV3-1/TRBV3-2,CASSKPPNSYNEQFF,TGTGCCAGCTCTAAACCCCCAAACTCCTACAATGAGCAGTTCTTC
TRBD1,.,TRBJ2-7,TRBV7-2,CASSLGQGAEGEQYF,TGTGCCAGCAGCTTAGGACAGGGGGCAGAAGGCGAGCAGTACTTC